Below, 24 T cell receptor beta chains from the same sample are listed, as sequenced in a study of graft-versus-host responses after intestinal transplantation. Measured with immunoSEQ multiplex PCR; TCRdb has only the in-frame clones, and not every one. The sample records about 120,000 clones, over 80% being singletons. These receptors have no known antigen. The specimen was unstimulated CD4+ T cells sorted from spleen or lymph node cells, collected before intestinal transplant. The receptors come from a human donor who received an intestinal transplant.

The CDR3 nucleotides read TGTGCCAGAATGATTTGGCACACCACTGAAGCTTTCTTT. It translates to CARMIWHTTEAFF. The V gene is TRBV5-3, the J gene TRBJ1-1, with D hard to call. TRBV5-3 is annotated as an ORF whose role is uncertain. This CDR3 has 13 amino acids. The germline V and J ends were trimmed by 6 bases and 4 bases, with 13 bases remaining between them.

The chain carries TRBV5-1 and TRBJ1-2, with 9 bases lining up with TRBD1. Germline values: CDR1 SGHRS, CDR2 YFSETQ. Unmatched junction bases numbered 6, after V lost 4 bases and J lost 2 bases. The CDR3 is made up of 15 amino acids. The CDR3 loop is CASSPLGTGNYGYTF. For the CDR3, the DNA is TGCGCCAGCAGCCCCCTGGGGACAGGGAACTATGGCTACACCTTC.

This chain uses TRBV18 with TRBJ2-2; tentatively, D is TRBD1 or TRBD2 (5 bases each). The CDR3 runs 16 residues. V was cut by 0 bases and J by 5 bases, with 13 bases left in between. Germline lookup yields CDR1 KGHSH and CDR2 LQKENI. CDR3 loop: CASSPPGVRLTGELFF. CDR3 bases: TGTGCCAGCTCACCACCGGGGGTTCGCCTAACCGGGGAGCTGTTTTTT. Supplemented by reference TRBV18 and TRBJ2-2, the full variable domain reads NAGVMQNPRHLVRRRGQEARLRCSPMKGHSHVYWYRQLPEEGLKFMVYLQKENIIDESGMPKERFSAEFPKEGPSILRIQQVVRGDSAAYFCASSPPGVRLTGELFFGEGSRLTVL.

V is TRBV7-8 and J is TRBJ2-2, with D possibly matching TRBD1 (6 bases). The CDR3 sequence is 17 residues long. Between the trimmed V and J ends, which lost 4 bases and 4 bases, there was a span of 19 bases. The germline V gene has CDR1 SGHVS and CDR2 FQNEAQ. The CDR3 is CASSSIYQQGGTGELFF. In DNA, the CDR3 is TGTGCCAGCAGCTCAATATATCAACAAGGGGGCACCGGGGAGCTGTTTTTT.

This sequence joins TRBV6-1 and TRBJ2-2, with D possibly TRBD1 on 6 matching bases. The CDR3 runs to 13 residues. Per germline, CDR1 MNHNS and CDR2 SASEGT. The V gene lost 5 bases and the J gene lost 4 bases, with 8 bases spanning the gap. CDR3 in amino acids: CASSRTVTGELFF. CDR3 bases: TGTGCCAGCAGTCGGACAGTCACCGGGGAGCTGTTTTTT.

The chain links TRBV10-3 to TRBJ1-1; unclear D gene. Germline values: CDR1 ENHRY, CDR2 SYGVKD. Deletions cut 11 bases from V and 4 bases from J, with 17 bases between. The CDR3 is 13 residues long. CDR3 sequence: CAAGGVGFTEAFF. The DNA for the CDR3 is TGTGCCGCTGGCGGGGTAGGATTCACTGAAGCTTTCTTT.

This clone has a single count. An end of the junction does not agree with germline; a read error may underlie this. The V and J genes are TRBV5-1 and TRBJ1-5; D is uncertain. The CDR3 runs 14 residues. The germline V gene has CDR1 SGHRS and CDR2 YFSETQ. The CDR3 here is CAGSLAGAHQPQHF. CDR3 nucleotide sequence: TGCGCCGGCAGCTTAGCAGGAGCACATCAGCCCCAGCATTTT.

This chain joins TRBV5-1 and TRBJ1-3, with D possibly TRBD1 on 5 matching bases. Germline values: CDR1 SGHRS, CDR2 YFSETQ. The V and J ends lost 3 bases and 4 bases respectively, with 8 bases between them. The CDR3 contains 13 residues. The CDR3 sequence: CASSSDIGNTIYF. DNA of the CDR3: TGCGCCAGCAGCTCGGACATAGGAAACACCATATATTTT.

The genes are TRBV14 and TRBJ1-2; D remains ambiguous. The CDR3 has 15 amino acids. Per germline, CDR1 SGHDN and CDR2 FVKESK. Trimming took 3 bases from V and 7 from J, leaving 18 bases between them. This CDR3 is CASSHPALGFGGYTF. The DNA of the CDR3 is TGTGCCAGCAGCCACCCGGCCCTGGGGTTCGGTGGCTACACCTTC.

The chain has TRBV19 and TRBJ1-1, with TRBD1 matching 10 bases. The junction had 4 bases not matched to a gene; V was cut back by 4 bases and J by 11 bases. The CDR3 runs 12 residues. CDR1 and CDR2 (germline): LNHDA, SQIVND (reference sequence). The CDR3 DNA reads as TGTGCCAGTAGTAGACAGGGGGCGCGTGCTTTCTTT. Translated, it gives CASSRQGARAFF.

The V gene is TRBV2, the J gene TRBJ2-3, with TRBD2 matching 13 bases. There are 15 residues in the CDR3. Germline-derived CDR1 and CDR2 are SNHLY and FYNNEI. V gave up 3 bases and J gave up 5 bases; unmatched junction bases: 2. CDR3 amino acids: CASSDRTSGRDTQYF. The DNA for the CDR3 is TGTGCCAGCAGTGACCGGACTAGCGGGAGAGATACGCAGTATTTT.

The chain recombines TRBV28 with TRBJ1-2; 7 nucleotides match TRBD1. The CDR3 is 14 residues long. The germline CDR1 and CDR2 sequences are MDHEN and SYDVKM. J gave up 3 bases and V 7 bases, and 8 bases lay outside the gene matches. The CDR3 protein is CASNTGTAYYGYTF. The CDR3 DNA reads TGTGCCAGCAATACCGGGACAGCCTACTATGGCTACACCTTC.

The chain has TRBV7-9 and TRBJ2-3, with D possibly matching TRBD2 (6 bases). Germline CDR1 SEHNR, CDR2 FQNEAQ (reference sequence). The CDR3 totals 15 residues. Between the trimmed V and J ends, which lost 5 bases and 0 bases, there was a span of 12 bases. CDR3: CASSTRTISTDTQYF. The CDR3 region has the DNA TGTGCCAGCAGCACCAGGACTATTAGCACAGATACGCAGTATTTT.

The V call is TRBV4-2, the J call TRBJ2-7; D unclear. The CDR3 covers 16 residues. The germline V gene has CDR1 LGHNA and CDR2 YNFKEQ. Trimming left V 1 base short and J 0 bases short, with 13 bases between. The CDR3 reads CASSQGSRPSSYEQYF. The CDR3 DNA reads TGTGCCAGCAGCCAAGGGTCGCGACCCAGCTCCTACGAGCAGTACTTC.

The J gene is TRBJ2-7, the V gene TRBV25-1; no reliable D call. V was clipped by 1 base and J by 0 bases, with 7 bases between them. Germline CDR1 reads MGHDK; CDR2 reads SYGVNS. CDR3 length equals 14 residues. The CDR3 nucleotides read TGTGCCAGCAGTGAATCAACCTCCTCCTACGAGCAGTACTTC. It codes for CASSESTSSYEQYF.

The chain recombines TRBV20-1 with TRBJ2-7; D ambiguous. Deletions cut 6 bases from V and 5 bases from J, with 11 bases between. The germline CDR1 and CDR2 sequences are DFQATT and SNEGSKA (reference sequence). The CDR3 spans 11 residues. CDR3 sequence (DNA): TGCAGTGCCCCCACCTCGGACGAGCAGTACTTC. Protein sequence: CSAPTSDEQYF.

The V gene is TRBV5-8, the J gene TRBJ1-4; no definite D call. The CDR3 has 15 residues. The germline V gene encodes CDR1 SGHTS and CDR2 YDEGEE. V was trimmed by 0 bases and J by 0 bases, leaving 6 bases between them. CDR3 DNA: TGTGCCAGCAGCTTGGGTGTAGCAACTAATGAAAAACTGTTTTTT. This translates into CASSLGVATNEKLFF.

The rearrangement joins TRBV7-9 to TRBJ2-7; 12 bases are a match to TRBD2. Trimming took 5 bases from V and 4 from J; bases not matched to a gene: 12. The CDR3 extends over 17 amino acids. Per germline, CDR1 SEHNR and CDR2 FQNEAQ (reference sequence). CDR3 in DNA: TGTGCCAGCAGCCGCCCCGCCGGACTAGCGGGATCGTACGAGCAGTACTTC. Translation: CASSRPAGLAGSYEQYF.

This sequence joins TRBV6-5 and TRBJ1-5; no definite D call. The ends were cut back, 5 bases at V and 1 base at J, with 9 bases in the middle. The CDR3 runs to 14 residues. Germline assignment: CDR1 MNHEY and CDR2 SVGAGI. The CDR3 loop reads CASSEGWSNQPQHF. The CDR3 DNA reads as TGTGCCAGCAGTGAGGGTTGGAGCAATCAGCCCCAGCATTTT.

In this sample, this clone turned up once. The chain uses TRBV28 and TRBJ1-2, with TRBD1 as a possible D gene (5 bases). Trimming removed 7 bases from V and 4 bases from J, with 13 bases in between. CDR3 size: 13 residues. CDR1 and CDR2 (germline): MDHEN, SYDVKM. The CDR3 loop reads CASNSGVFYGYTF. The DNA for the CDR3 is TGTGCCAGCAACTCGGGGGTCTTCTATGGCTACACCTTC.

This chain connects TRBV5-1 to TRBJ1-2; TRBD1 matches 9 bases. CDR3 size: 13 residues. J gave up 6 bases and V 0 bases, and 0 bases lay outside the gene matches. The germline CDR1 and CDR2 sequences are SGHRS and YFSETQ. Written as DNA, the CDR3 is TGCGCCAGCAGCTTGGGACAGGGGGATGGCTACACCTTC. Protein product: CASSLGQGDGYTF.

J is TRBJ1-2 and V is TRBV6-5, with TRBD1 as a possible D gene (5 bases). Trimming removed 6 bases from V and 9 bases from J, with 14 bases in between. The length of the CDR3 is 12 residues. Germline lookup yields CDR1 MNHEY and CDR2 SVGAGI. This CDR3 is CASREGTLRYTF. DNA of the CDR3: TGTGCCAGCAGGGAGGGGACCCTCCGCTACACCTTC.

The rearrangement joins TRBV7-2 to TRBJ1-1, with TRBD1 matching 7 bases. This CDR3 spans 13 amino acids. Trimming removed 3 bases from V and 8 bases from J; junction bases left unmatched: 6. Per germline, CDR1 SGHTA and CDR2 FQGNSA. The CDR3 protein is CASSLTGTGEAFF. CDR3 coding DNA: TGTGCCAGCAGCTTGACAGGGACCGGGGAAGCTTTCTTT.

This clone came up a few times. J is TRBJ2-7 and V is TRBV7-9; D unresolved. The ends were cut back, 0 bases at V and 6 bases at J, with 6 bases in the middle. The CDR3 consists of 12 residues. The germline V gene has CDR1 SEHNR and CDR2 FQNEAQ (reference sequence). CDR3 in amino acids: CASSLATGEQYF. The CDR3 nucleotides are TGTGCCAGCAGCTTAGCGACGGGCGAGCAGTACTTC.